These 16 T cell receptor beta chains were sequenced from one sample in a study of naive and memory T cell subsets. Both TRBC1 and TRBC2 were covered by a beta constant-region primer of two equimolar oligonucleotides. TCRdb fed the UMI-ligation and nested PCR reads into MiXCR, producing one record per CDR3 protein. The sample carries tens of thousands of distinct CDR3 sequences, less than 15% recorded once. Sequenced sample: effector memory CD4+ T cells from blood. Subset reported: effector memory, CD45RA- CD27-. These receptors came from a human donor in good health.

This clonotype was observed a handful of times. The V and J genes are TRBV6-1 and TRBJ2-3, with TRBD1 matching 11 bases. Unmatched junction bases numbered 9, after V lost 10 bases and J lost 3 bases. The CDR3 contains 15 residues. CDR1 and CDR2 from the germline V gene are MNHNS and SASEGT. DNA of the CDR3: TGTGCCACCCAGTCCGGGACAGGGGGAACAGATACGCAGTATTTT. Its translation is CATQSGTGGTDTQYF.

The rearrangement links TRBV4-2 to TRBJ2-2; D might be TRBD1 (5 bases). V was cut by 0 bases and J by 10 bases, with 12 bases left in between. Germline V gene data show CDR1 as LGHNA and CDR2 as YNFKEQ. CDR3 length: 14 residues. The CDR3 loop is CASSQDLQGLELFF. Here the CDR3 DNA reads TGTGCCAGCAGCCAAGATTTGCAGGGATTGGAGCTGTTTTTT.

The genes are TRBV5-1 and TRBJ2-5; D tentatively fits TRBD1 or TRBD2 (5 bases each). This CDR3 region has 16 residues. Germline V gives CDR1 SGHRS, CDR2 YFSETQ. V dropped 4 bases and J dropped 7 bases, with 23 bases sitting between them. The DNA for the CDR3 is TGCGCCAGCAGCGGAGCAACAGGAGGTGGTATTGGGACCCAGTACTTC. Its protein product is CASSGATGGGIGTQYF.

This clonotype turned up a few times. The gene calls are TRBV18 and TRBJ1-3, with D possibly TRBD1 on 5 matching bases. This CDR3 has 15 residues. Per germline, CDR1 KGHSH and CDR2 LQKENI. V gave up 6 bases and J gave up 0 bases, with 12 bases separating them. The CDR3 loop reads CASSPGVGSGNTIYF. CDR3 in DNA: TGTGCCAGCTCCCCGGGGGTCGGCTCTGGAAACACCATATATTTT.

The genes are TRBV7-2 and TRBJ1-5; D is possibly TRBD1 (5 bases). The CDR3 has 15 amino acids. V was trimmed by 2 bases and J by 3 bases, leaving 11 bases between them. Germline V gene data show CDR1 as SGHTA and CDR2 as FQGNSA. CDR3 residues: CASSLSRGPNQPQHF. The CDR3 region has the DNA TGTGCCAGCAGCTTATCCCGGGGCCCCAATCAGCCCCAGCATTTT.

The chain recombines TRBV6-2 or TRBV6-3 with TRBJ2-1; 7 bases are shared with TRBD1. Germline values: CDR1 MNHEY, CDR2 SVGEGT. The CDR3 is made up of 16 amino acids. After removal of 2 bases from V and 0 bases from J, the junction contained 4 bases not matched to a gene. CDR3 protein: CASSYDGDSSYNEQFF. The CDR3, as DNA: TGTGCCAGCAGTTACGATGGGGACAGCTCCTACAATGAGCAGTTCTTC.

This clonotype was recorded many times. Written as DNA, the CDR3 is TGTGCCAGCAGCTTGGCACGGAGTAACTATGGCTACACCTTC. This codes for CASSLARSNYGYTF. The chain joins TRBV5-4 to TRBJ1-2; no clear D gene. The CDR3 extends over 14 amino acids. Germline assignment: CDR1 SGHNT and CDR2 YYREEE (reference sequence). The V end was cut by 0 bases, the J end by 1 base, with 7 bases between.

This clonotype has at least ten counts. The genes are TRBV20-1 and TRBJ2-7; no clear D. The CDR3 sequence is 13 residues long. Germline V CDR1 and CDR2: DFQATT, SNEGSKA (reference sequence). V was shortened by 0 bases and J by 2 bases, with 8 bases between the two germline ends. The CDR3 DNA is TGCAGTGCTAGAGATAGTCCCGCCTACGAGCAGTACTTC. Amino acid sequence: CSARDSPAYEQYF.

V is TRBV28 and J is TRBJ2-1, with a tentative D call TRBD2 (5 bases). V dropped 2 bases and J dropped 1 base, with 15 bases sitting between them. Per germline, CDR1 MDHEN and CDR2 SYDVKM. The CDR3 totals 17 residues. CDR3 in amino acids: CASSLASGPWSYNEQFF. In DNA form, the CDR3 reads TGTGCCAGCAGTTTAGCAAGCGGCCCGTGGTCCTACAATGAGCAGTTCTTC.

The table lists this clonotype with many counts. The CDR3 bases are TGCAGTGCTAGACGACAGGGAGGTGGAGAGACCCAGTACTTC. Residues: CSARRQGGGETQYF. The chain uses TRBV20-1 and TRBJ2-5, with D perhaps TRBD1 (7 bases). Trimming shortened V by 2 bases and J by 4 bases, and 14 bases separated the two germline ends. The germline CDR1 and CDR2 sequences are DFQATT and SNEGSKA (reference sequence). The CDR3 runs 14 residues.

The genes are TRBV12-3 or TRBV12-4 and TRBJ2-2; 7 bases line up with TRBD1. This CDR3 region has 15 residues. Trimming cost V 6 bases and J 6 bases; bases outside gene matches: 10. The CDR3 region is CASSPQGQSAGELFF. The CDR3 coding sequence is TGTGCCAGCAGCCCACAGGGACAGAGCGCCGGGGAGCTGTTTTTT.

The chain carries TRBV5-1 and TRBJ2-5, with TRBD1 matching over 7 bases. The CDR3 is made up of 12 amino acids. Germline V gives CDR1 SGHRS, CDR2 YFSETQ. With 7 bases clipped from V and 0 bases from J, the junction kept 0 bases outside the gene matches. This chain's CDR3 is CASGTDQETQYF. The CDR3 coding sequence is TGCGCCAGCGGGACAGACCAAGAGACCCAGTACTTC.

This clonotype was found many times. This chain joins TRBV12-3 or TRBV12-4 and TRBJ2-1, with a tentative D call TRBD2 (6 bases). This CDR3 region has 14 residues. The germline V and J ends were trimmed by 5 bases and 0 bases, with 8 bases remaining between them. CDR3 sequence: CASSGGLSYNEQFF. The CDR3 DNA is TGTGCCAGCAGTGGAGGGCTCTCCTACAATGAGCAGTTCTTC.

This clonotype was counted between two and nine times. The chain joins TRBV28 to TRBJ2-7, with 11 bases identical to TRBD2. Germline lookup yields CDR1 MDHEN and CDR2 SYDVKM. The CDR3 is made up of 17 amino acids. V shed 5 bases, J shed 5 bases, and the junction held 14 bases outside the gene matches. The CDR3 sequence: CASSTYSGRAFLHEQYF. CDR3 nucleotide sequence: TGTGCCAGCAGTACTTATAGCGGGAGGGCCTTCCTCCACGAGCAGTACTTC.

J is TRBJ1-1 and V is TRBV5-1; no definite D call. The ends were cut back, 0 bases at V and 5 bases at J, with 8 bases in the middle. Germline V gene lookup returns CDR1 SGHRS and CDR2 YFSETQ. CDR3 length: 13 residues. CDR3 bases: TGCGCCAGCAGCTTGGATTTGCAAACTGAAGCTTTCTTT. It specifies CASSLDLQTEAFF.

In its sample, this clonotype is medium-sized. The chain uses TRBV28 and TRBJ2-7; D could derive from TRBD1 or TRBD2 (6 bases each). The V end lost 8 bases, the J end lost 7 bases, and 18 bases lay between the germline ends. CDR1 is MDHEN, CDR2 SYDVKM, per germline. The CDR3 covers 13 residues. CDR3 sequence (DNA): TGTGCCAGCCTAGGGACCCTAGGGGGGGAGCAGTACTTC. Encoded protein: CASLGTLGGEQYF.